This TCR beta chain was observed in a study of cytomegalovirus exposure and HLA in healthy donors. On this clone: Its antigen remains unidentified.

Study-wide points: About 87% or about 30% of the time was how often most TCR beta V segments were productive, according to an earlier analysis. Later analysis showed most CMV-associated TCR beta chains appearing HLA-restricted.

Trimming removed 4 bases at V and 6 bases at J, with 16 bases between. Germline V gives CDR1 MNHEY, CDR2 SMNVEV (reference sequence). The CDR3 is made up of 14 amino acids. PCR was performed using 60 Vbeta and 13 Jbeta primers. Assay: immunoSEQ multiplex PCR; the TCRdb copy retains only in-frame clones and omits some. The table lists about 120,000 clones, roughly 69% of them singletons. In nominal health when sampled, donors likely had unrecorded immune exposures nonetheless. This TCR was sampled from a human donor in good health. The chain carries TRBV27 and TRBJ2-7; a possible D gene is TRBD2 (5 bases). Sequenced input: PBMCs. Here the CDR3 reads CASSWFARGSEQYF. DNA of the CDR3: TGTGCCAGCAGTTGGTTTGCTAGAGGGAGCGAGCAGTACTTC.